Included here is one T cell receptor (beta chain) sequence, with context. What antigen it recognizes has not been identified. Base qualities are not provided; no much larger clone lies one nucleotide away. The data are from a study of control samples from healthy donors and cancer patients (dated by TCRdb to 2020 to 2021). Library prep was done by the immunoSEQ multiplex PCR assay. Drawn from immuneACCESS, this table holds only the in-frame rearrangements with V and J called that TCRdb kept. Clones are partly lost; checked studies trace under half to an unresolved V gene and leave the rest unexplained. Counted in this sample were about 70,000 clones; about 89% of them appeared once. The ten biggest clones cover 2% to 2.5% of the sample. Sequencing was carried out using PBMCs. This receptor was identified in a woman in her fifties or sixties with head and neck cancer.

The sequenced DNA: TGTGCCAGCAGCCATCACCCGCCATCCGGGACTAGCGGGGGGTGGAGCTCCTACGAGCAGTACTTC. Its protein reads: CASSHHPPSGTSGGWSSYEQYF. The chain employs TRBV3-1 (or the pseudogene TRBV3-2) and TRBJ2-7; TRBD2 aligns with 15 central bases. Taken from cysteine to phenylalanine, the CDR3 has 22 residues. Only the CDR3 region is kept as DNA, spanning 66 bases read in frame from base 1. The germline V gene (reference sequence) sets CDR1 to LGHDT and CDR2 to YNNKEL. Germline trimming amounts to 3 bases on V and 0 bases on J, with 18 as the count of junction bases outside the gene matches.